These 18 T cell receptor beta chains came from one sample sequenced in a study of cytomegalovirus exposure and HLA in healthy donors. Amplification used 60 Vbeta primers and 13 Jbeta primers. Profiled with immunoSEQ multiplex PCR; TCRdb holds only in-frame clones, not every one. The data hold some 100,000 clones, with approximately 77% observed a single time. The sample consisted of PBMCs. The receptors derive from a male donor in good health and CMV-seropositive.

The chain is built from TRBV28 and TRBJ2-2; a weak D match, TRBD1 (6 bases). V was shortened by 8 bases and J by 8 bases, with 18 bases between the two germline ends. Germline CDR1 is MDHEN and CDR2 is SYDVKM. The CDR3 has 14 amino acids. The CDR3: CASSDRKSQGELFF. The DNA of the CDR3 is TGTGCCAGCTCGGACAGAAAATCACAAGGGGAGCTGTTTTTT.

The genes are TRBV10-2 and TRBJ1-4; the D is unclear. The CDR3 covers 14 residues. The ends were cut back, 6 bases at V and 2 bases at J, with 10 bases in the middle. Germline loops: CDR1 WSHSY, CDR2 SAAADI. Here the CDR3 DNA reads TGCGCCAGCAGCGGACTGGGGACTAATGAAAAACTGTTTTTT. This encodes CASSGLGTNEKLFF.

The genes are TRBV7-2 and TRBJ2-6, with TRBD1 as a possible D gene (7 bases). The CDR3 totals 18 residues. CDR1 and CDR2 (germline): SGHTA, FQGNSA. Trimming removed 2 bases at V and 0 bases at J, with 14 bases between. For the CDR3, the DNA is TGTGCCAGCAGCTTACAGGGGGGATCCTCCTCTGGGGCCAACGTCCTGACTTTC. Protein product: CASSLQGGSSSGANVLTF.

Here the CDR3 reads CASSSYGGGTDHGYTF. DNA for the CDR3: TGTGCCAGCAGCTCATACGGAGGGGGCACCGATCATGGCTACACCTTC. The J gene is TRBJ1-2, the V gene TRBV11-1; 7 bases agree with TRBD1. The CDR3 sequence is 16 residues long. The germline V gene has CDR1 SGHAT and CDR2 FQDESV (reference sequence). V was pared by 4 bases and J by 6 bases, with 14 bases of the junction left unmatched.

This clone was counted only a few times. The rearrangement joins TRBV5-4 to TRBJ2-7, with D possibly being TRBD1 (6 bases). From germline, CDR1 is SGHNT and CDR2 YYREEE (reference sequence). This CDR3 is built from 14 residues. V lost 2 bases, J lost 3 bases, and 12 bases lay in between. CDR3 amino acids: CASSFGQGSYEQYF. The CDR3 nucleotides read TGTGCCAGCAGCTTCGGGCAGGGGAGCTACGAGCAGTACTTC.

The V and J genes are TRBV4-3 and TRBJ2-7; 7 bases are shared with TRBD1. V dropped 4 bases and J dropped 1; count of bases not matched to a gene: 7. The CDR3 has 15 amino acids. Germline values: CDR1 LGHNA, CDR2 YSLEER. CDR3 sequence (DNA): TGCGCCAGCAGCCCAGTGACAGGGCCTTCCTACGAGCAGTACTTC. The encoded protein is CASSPVTGPSYEQYF.

The chain combines TRBV7-9 with TRBJ2-7; the match to TRBD1 covers 9 bases. The CDR3 has 16 amino acids. V dropped 4 bases and J dropped 3; count of bases not matched to a gene: 10. The germline gives CDR1 SEHNR, CDR2 FQNEAQ (reference sequence). The CDR3: CASSSFRGTGYYEQYF. The CDR3 bases are TGTGCCAGCAGCTCCTTTAGGGGGACAGGGTACTACGAGCAGTACTTC.

This chain uses TRBV9 with TRBJ2-1; tentatively, D is TRBD2 (7 bases). The V end was cut by 5 bases, the J end by 6 bases, with 24 bases between. The CDR3 covers 17 residues. Germline V lookup: CDR1 SGDLS, CDR2 YYNGEE. CDR3 region: CASRRGAGVGGGNEQFF. In DNA, the CDR3 is TGTGCCAGCAGACGGGGGGCGGGGGTAGGGGGGGGCAATGAGCAGTTCTTC. Drawing the rest from reference TRBV9 and TRBJ2-1, the complete variable domain is DSGVTQTPKHLITATGQRVTLRCSPRSGDLSVYWYQQSLDQGLQFLIQYYNGEERAKGNILERFSAQQFPDLHSELNLSSLELGDSALYFCASRRGAGVGGGNEQFFGPGTRLTVL.

The chain recombines TRBV25-1 with TRBJ2-1; TRBD2 matches 9 bases. The CDR3 is 15 residues long. Germline V gene sequence: CDR1 MGHDK, CDR2 SYGVNS. Germline trimming cut 8 bases from V and 7 bases from J; bases unmatched to any gene: 12. The CDR3 loop reads CASLLGGGAMNEQFF. The CDR3 DNA reads TGTGCCAGCCTCCTCGGCGGGGGGGCCATGAATGAGCAGTTCTTC. Combining the CDR3 with reference TRBV25-1 and TRBJ2-1 gives the whole variable domain EADIYQTPRYLVIGTGKKITLECSQTMGHDKMYWYQQDPGMELHLIHYSYGVNSTEKGDLSSESTVSRIRTEHFPLTLESARPSHTSQYLCASLLGGGAMNEQFFGPGTRLTVL.

The CDR3 region has the DNA TGTGCCAGCAGCTTTCAGACAGGGACCAGACAGCCCCAGCATTTT. Translated: CASSFQTGTRQPQHF. This chain joins TRBV7-8 and TRBJ1-5, with TRBD1 matching over 7 bases. CDR3 size: 15 residues. The germline CDR1 and CDR2 sequences are SGHVS and FQNEAQ. J lost 7 bases, V lost 3 bases, and 9 bases had no gene match.

The chain recombines TRBV27 with TRBJ1-2; possibly TRBD1 for D (6 bases). The CDR3 is made up of 12 amino acids. CDR1 and CDR2 (germline): MNHEY, SMNVEV (reference sequence). Trimming stripped 4 bases from V and 8 bases from J, with 11 bases between. DNA for the CDR3: TGTGCCAGCAGTTCCAGGGGAGAAGGCTACACCTTC. It yields the protein CASSSRGEGYTF.

This clone was seen a single time. The CDR3 coding sequence is TGTGCCAGCAGCTTGGGCAGGTTGAGAGATCAGCCCCAGCATTTT. Translated: CASSLGRLRDQPQHF. The rearrangement links TRBV5-8 to TRBJ1-5; D is unresolved. V was cut by 0 bases and J by 5 bases, with 12 bases left in between. The CDR3 has 15 residues. CDR1 is SGHTS, CDR2 YDEGEE, per germline. Complete variable domain (other parts from reference TRBV5-8 and TRBJ1-5): EAGVTQSPTHLIKTRGQQATLRCSPISGHTSVYWYQQALGLGLQFLLWYDEGEERNRGNFPPRFSGRQFPNYSSELNVNALELEDSALYLCASSLGRLRDQPQHFGDGTRLSIL.

The chain joins TRBV15 to TRBJ1-5; possible D gene TRBD1, 6 bases. Trimming shortened V by 1 base and J by 6 bases, and 16 bases separated the two germline ends. The CDR3 has 16 residues. The V gene's germline CDR1 is LNHNV and CDR2 YYDKDF (reference sequence). CDR3 bases: TGTGCCACCAGCAGAGGGGCCGGGGGGCGTACTCAGCCCCAGCATTTT. Translation: CATSRGAGGRTQPQHF. Combining the CDR3 with reference TRBV15 and TRBJ1-5 gives the whole variable domain DAMVIQNPRYQVTQFGKPVTLSCSQTLNHNVMYWYQQKSSQAPKLLFHYYDKDFNNEADTPDNFQSRRPNTSFCFLDIRSPGLGDTAMYLCATSRGAGGRTQPQHFGDGTRLSIL.

This clone was counted once. This chain links TRBV7-2 with TRBJ2-7; TRBD1 aligns across 8 bases. Germline V gene sequence: CDR1 SGHTA, CDR2 FQGNSA. V shed 8 bases, J shed 3 bases, and the junction held 6 bases outside the gene matches. The CDR3 covers 13 residues. DNA of the CDR3: TGTGCCAGCGGTACAGGGGGAAGCTACGAGCAGTACTTC. It is translated as CASGTGGSYEQYF.

The genes are TRBV29-1 and TRBJ2-3, with 7 bases fitting TRBD2. The germline V gene encodes CDR1 SQVTM and CDR2 ANQGSEA. The V segment lost 3 bases and the J segment 1 base; nucleotides outside the gene matches: 4. The CDR3 runs 14 residues. The CDR3 nucleotides are TGCAGCGTTGAGCGGGGGTTCGGCACAGATACGCAGTATTTT. Protein sequence: CSVERGFGTDTQYF.

This clone was counted a single time. The chain combines TRBV7-2 with TRBJ2-7, with TRBD1 matching 8 bases. Germline V gene sequence: CDR1 SGHTA, CDR2 FQGNSA. After removal of 5 bases from V and 7 bases from J, the junction contained 10 bases not matched to a gene. The CDR3 runs 14 residues. DNA for the CDR3: TGTGCCAGCAGCCCTACTCAGGGGGCTCGGGAGCAGTACTTC. Translation gives CASSPTQGAREQYF.

V gene TRBV7-8 combines with J gene TRBJ1-6, with TRBD1 matching 8 bases. Germline assignment: CDR1 SGHVS and CDR2 FQNEAQ. The CDR3 has 16 amino acids. The V and J ends lost 3 bases and 2 bases, in that order; junction bases with no gene match: 3. Here the CDR3 reads CASSLDRVPYNSPLHF. CDR3 in DNA: TGTGCCAGCAGCTTGGACAGGGTTCCCTATAATTCACCCCTCCACTTT.

The chain combines TRBV30 with TRBJ2-7; D remains unclear. The V gene lost 4 bases and the J gene lost 4 bases, with 8 bases spanning the gap. Per germline, CDR1 GTSNPN and CDR2 SVGIG (reference sequence). This CDR3 is 11 amino acids long. DNA for the CDR3: TGTGCCTGGACCCGAGAATACGAGCAGTACTTC. Its translation is CAWTREYEQYF.